The sequence of this T cell receptor (beta chain) was determined in a study of blood T cell repertoires in COVID-19. Study context: Sites across the United States, Italy and Spain contributed samples from acute and convalescent COVID-19. Nucleic acid was either cDNA or gDNA, and it came from T cells, B-cell-depleted T cells, or PBMCs.

Authors' processing steps: Researchers report that nucleated cell counts were estimated from reference gene primer amplification. TCRdb keeps only in-frame clones here, not all; method: immunoSEQ multiplex PCR. V and J calls and clone size are given by that table; D and trimming were obtained from the DNA. The sample holds about 25,000 clones, roughly 91% seen once. V trimming: 2 bases; J trimming: 0 bases; junction bases outside the gene matches: 3. CDR3 size: 16 residues. Germline CDR1 and CDR2: MGHRA and YSYEKL. The chain joins TRBV4-1 to TRBJ2-7; 11 bases agree with TRBD2. Sequencing used peripheral blood. This TCR derives from a man between 70 and 80 years old with active COVID-19. The CDR3 spells CASSQRTSGYSYEQYF. Written as DNA, the CDR3 is TGCGCCAGCAGCCAAAGGACTAGCGGGTACTCCTACGAGCAGTACTTC.